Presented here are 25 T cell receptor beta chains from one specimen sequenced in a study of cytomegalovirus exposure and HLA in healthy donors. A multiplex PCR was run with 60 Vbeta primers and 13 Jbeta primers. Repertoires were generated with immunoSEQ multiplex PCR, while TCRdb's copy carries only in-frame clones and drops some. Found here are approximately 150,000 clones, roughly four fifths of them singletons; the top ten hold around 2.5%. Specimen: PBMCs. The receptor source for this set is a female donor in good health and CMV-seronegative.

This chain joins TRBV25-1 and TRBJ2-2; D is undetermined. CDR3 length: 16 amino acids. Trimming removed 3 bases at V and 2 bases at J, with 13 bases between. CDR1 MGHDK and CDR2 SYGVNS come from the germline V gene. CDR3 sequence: CASSDYRGGNTGELFF. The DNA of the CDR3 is TGTGCCAGCAGTGACTATAGAGGCGGTAACACCGGGGAGCTGTTTTTT.

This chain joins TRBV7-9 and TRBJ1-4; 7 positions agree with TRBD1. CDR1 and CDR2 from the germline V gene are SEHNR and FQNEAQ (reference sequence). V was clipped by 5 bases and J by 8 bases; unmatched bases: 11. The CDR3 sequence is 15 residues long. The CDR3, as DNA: TGTGCCAGCAGCCTGGGGACAGTGGCACACGAAAAACTGTTTTTT. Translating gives CASSLGTVAHEKLFF.

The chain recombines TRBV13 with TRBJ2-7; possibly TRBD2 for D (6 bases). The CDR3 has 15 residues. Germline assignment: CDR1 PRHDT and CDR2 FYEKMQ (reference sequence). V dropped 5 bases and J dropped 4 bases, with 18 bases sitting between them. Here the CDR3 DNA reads TGTGCCAGCAGCCGGACCGGAGGGGCCCCGTACGAGCAGTACTTC. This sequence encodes CASSRTGGAPYEQYF.

This CDR3 reads CASSPALGREVSYEQYF. DNA of the CDR3: TGTGCCAGCAGTCCAGCTTTAGGGCGGGAGGTCTCCTACGAGCAGTACTTC. This chain uses TRBV28 with TRBJ2-7; 8 nucleotides agree with TRBD2. The CDR3 covers 17 residues. V lost 5 bases to trimming and J lost 0 bases; unmatched junction nucleotides: 12. Germline loops: CDR1 MDHEN, CDR2 SYDVKM.

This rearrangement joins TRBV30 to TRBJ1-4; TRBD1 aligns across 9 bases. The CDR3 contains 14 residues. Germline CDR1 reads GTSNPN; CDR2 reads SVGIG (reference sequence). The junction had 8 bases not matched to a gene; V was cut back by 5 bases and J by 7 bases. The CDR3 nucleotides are TGTGCCTGGTCCCCGGGACAGGGTATTGAAAAACTGTTTTTT. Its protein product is CAWSPGQGIEKLFF.

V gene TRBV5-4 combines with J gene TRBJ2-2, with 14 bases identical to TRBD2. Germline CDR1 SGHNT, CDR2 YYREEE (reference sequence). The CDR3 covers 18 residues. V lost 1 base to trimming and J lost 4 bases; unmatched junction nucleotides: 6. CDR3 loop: CASSLPGLAGGSTGELFF. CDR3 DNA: TGTGCCAGCAGCTTGCCCGGACTAGCGGGAGGAAGCACCGGGGAGCTGTTTTTT. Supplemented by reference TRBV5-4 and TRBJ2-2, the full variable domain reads ETGVTQSPTHLIKTRGQQVTLRCSSQSGHNTVSWYQQALGQGPQFIFQYYREEENGRGNFPPRFSGLQFPNYSSELNVNALELDDSALYLCASSLPGLAGGSTGELFFGEGSRLTVL.

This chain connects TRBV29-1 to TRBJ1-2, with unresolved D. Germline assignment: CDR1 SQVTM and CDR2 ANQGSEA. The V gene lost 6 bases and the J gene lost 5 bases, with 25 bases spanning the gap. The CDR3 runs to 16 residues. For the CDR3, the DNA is TGCAGCGTCGGGTCCCAACGGGCCCCGGAGGCTTATGGCTACACCTTC. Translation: CSVGSQRAPEAYGYTF.

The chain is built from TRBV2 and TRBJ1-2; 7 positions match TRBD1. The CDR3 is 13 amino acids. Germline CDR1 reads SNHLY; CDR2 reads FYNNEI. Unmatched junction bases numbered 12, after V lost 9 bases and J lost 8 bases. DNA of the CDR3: TGTGCCAGGGGTCTCCGGGACAGACGGGGCTACACCTTC. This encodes CARGLRDRRGYTF.

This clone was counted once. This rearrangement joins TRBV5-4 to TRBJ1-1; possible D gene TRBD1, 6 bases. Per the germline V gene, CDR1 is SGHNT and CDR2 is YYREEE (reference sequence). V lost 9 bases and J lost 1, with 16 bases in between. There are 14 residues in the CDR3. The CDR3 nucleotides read TGTGCCATCAAAAACAGGGCGCAGAACACTGAAGCTTTCTTT. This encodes CAIKNRAQNTEAFF.

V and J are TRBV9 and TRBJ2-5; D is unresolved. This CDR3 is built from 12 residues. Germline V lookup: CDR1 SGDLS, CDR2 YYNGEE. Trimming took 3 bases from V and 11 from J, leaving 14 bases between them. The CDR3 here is CASSGSSGEQYF. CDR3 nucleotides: TGTGCCAGCAGCGGGAGCTCGGGTGAGCAGTACTTC.

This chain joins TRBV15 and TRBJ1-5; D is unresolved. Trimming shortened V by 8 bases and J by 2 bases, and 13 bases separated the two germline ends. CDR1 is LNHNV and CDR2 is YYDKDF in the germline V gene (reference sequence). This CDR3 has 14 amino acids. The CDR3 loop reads CATREGVGNQPQHF. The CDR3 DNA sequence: TGTGCCACCCGGGAGGGTGTAGGCAATCAGCCCCAGCATTTT.

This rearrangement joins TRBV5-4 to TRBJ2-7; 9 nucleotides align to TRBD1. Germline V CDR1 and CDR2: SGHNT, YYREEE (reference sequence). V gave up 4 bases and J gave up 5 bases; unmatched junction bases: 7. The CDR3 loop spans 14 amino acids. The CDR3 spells CASSKWGQGDEQYF. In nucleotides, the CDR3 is TGTGCCAGCAGCAAGTGGGGACAGGGAGACGAGCAGTACTTC. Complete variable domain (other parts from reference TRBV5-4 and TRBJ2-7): ETGVTQSPTHLIKTRGQQVTLRCSSQSGHNTVSWYQQALGQGPQFIFQYYREEENGRGNFPPRFSGLQFPNYSSELNVNALELDDSALYLCASSKWGQGDEQYFGPGTRLTVT.

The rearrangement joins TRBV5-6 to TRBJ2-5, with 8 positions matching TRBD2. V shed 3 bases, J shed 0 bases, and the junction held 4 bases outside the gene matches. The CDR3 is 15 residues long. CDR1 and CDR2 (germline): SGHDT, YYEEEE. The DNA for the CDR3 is TGTGCCAGCAGCTGGGGACTAGTCAACCAAGAGACCCAGTACTTC. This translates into CASSWGLVNQETQYF.

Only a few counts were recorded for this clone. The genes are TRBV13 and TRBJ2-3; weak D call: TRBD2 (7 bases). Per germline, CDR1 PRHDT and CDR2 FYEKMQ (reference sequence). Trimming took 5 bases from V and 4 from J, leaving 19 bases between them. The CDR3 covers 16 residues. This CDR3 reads CASSPGGLVRADTQYF. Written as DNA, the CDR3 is TGTGCCAGCAGCCCCGGGGGGCTAGTTCGAGCAGATACGCAGTATTTT.

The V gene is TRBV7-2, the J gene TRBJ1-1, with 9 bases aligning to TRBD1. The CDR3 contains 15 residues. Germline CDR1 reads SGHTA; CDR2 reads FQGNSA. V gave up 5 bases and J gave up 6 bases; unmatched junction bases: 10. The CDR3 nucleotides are TGTGCCAGCAGCCCCCGGACAGGGGATCTTGCTGAAGCTTTCTTT. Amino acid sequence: CASSPRTGDLAEAFF.

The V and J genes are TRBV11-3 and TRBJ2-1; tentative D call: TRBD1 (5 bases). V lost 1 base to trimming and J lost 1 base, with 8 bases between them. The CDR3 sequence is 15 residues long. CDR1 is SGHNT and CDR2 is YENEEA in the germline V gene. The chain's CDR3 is CASSLGGQSYNEQFF. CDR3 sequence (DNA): TGTGCCAGCAGCTTAGGGGGCCAGTCCTACAATGAGCAGTTCTTC.

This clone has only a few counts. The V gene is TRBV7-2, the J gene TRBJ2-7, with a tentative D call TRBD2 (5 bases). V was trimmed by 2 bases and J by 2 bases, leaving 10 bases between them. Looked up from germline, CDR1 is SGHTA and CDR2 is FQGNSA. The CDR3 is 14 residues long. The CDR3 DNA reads TGTGCCAGCAGCTTAACCGGGGATGCCTACGAGCAGTACTTC. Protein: CASSLTGDAYEQYF.

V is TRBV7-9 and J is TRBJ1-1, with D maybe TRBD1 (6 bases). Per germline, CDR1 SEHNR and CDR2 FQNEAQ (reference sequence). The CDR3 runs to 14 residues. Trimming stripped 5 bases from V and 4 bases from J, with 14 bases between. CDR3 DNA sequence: TGTGCCAGCAGCCCAGGGGCAGGGTCCACTGAAGCTTTCTTT. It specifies CASSPGAGSTEAFF.

This CDR3 reads CASSPRDRNEQYF. The CDR3 coding sequence is TGTGCCAGCAGCCCCCGGGACAGGAACGAGCAGTACTTC. The V call is TRBV9, the J call TRBJ2-7; 8 positions agree with TRBD1. Germline V gene lookup returns CDR1 SGDLS and CDR2 YYNGEE. V lost 4 bases and J lost 5; bases outside the gene matches: 5. The CDR3 runs to 13 residues.

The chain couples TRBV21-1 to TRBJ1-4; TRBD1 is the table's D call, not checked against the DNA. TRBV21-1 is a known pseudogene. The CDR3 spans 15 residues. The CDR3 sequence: CASSPHGQGAGELFF. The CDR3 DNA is TGTGCCAGCAGCCCCCACGGGCAGGGGGCCGGGGAACTGTTTTTT.

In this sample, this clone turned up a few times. CDR3 sequence (DNA): TGTGCCAGCAGCGCCAGCCGGACAGGGAATGAAAAACTGTTTTTT. This translates into CASSASRTGNEKLFF. The chain combines TRBV7-8 with TRBJ1-4; 8 bases are shared with TRBD1. V dropped 5 bases and J dropped 5; count of bases not matched to a gene: 7. CDR1 and CDR2 from the germline V gene are SGHVS and FQNEAQ. The CDR3 runs 15 residues.

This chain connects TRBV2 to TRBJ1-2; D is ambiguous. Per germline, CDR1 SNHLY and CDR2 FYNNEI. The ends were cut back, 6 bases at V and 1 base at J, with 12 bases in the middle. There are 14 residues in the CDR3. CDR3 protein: CASSANGGNYGYTF. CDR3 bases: TGTGCCAGCAGCGCAAACGGCGGTAACTATGGCTACACCTTC.

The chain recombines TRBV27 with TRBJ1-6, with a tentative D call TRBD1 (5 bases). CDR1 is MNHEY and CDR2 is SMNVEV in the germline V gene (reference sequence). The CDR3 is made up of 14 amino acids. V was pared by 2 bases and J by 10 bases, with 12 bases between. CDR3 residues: CASSLEGWGSPLHF. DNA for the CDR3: TGTGCCAGCAGTTTAGAAGGGTGGGGCTCACCCCTCCACTTT.

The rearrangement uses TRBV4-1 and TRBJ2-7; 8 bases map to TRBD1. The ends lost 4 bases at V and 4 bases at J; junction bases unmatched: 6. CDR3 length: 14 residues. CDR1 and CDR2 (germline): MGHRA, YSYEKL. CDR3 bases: TGCGCCAGCAGCCCCACAGGGGGTGGTTACGAGCAGTACTTC. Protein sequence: CASSPTGGGYEQYF.

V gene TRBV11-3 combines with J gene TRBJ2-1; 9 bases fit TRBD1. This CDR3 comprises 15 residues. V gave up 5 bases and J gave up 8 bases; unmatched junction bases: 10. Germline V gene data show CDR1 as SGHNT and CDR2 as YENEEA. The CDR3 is CASSRQGTGTDEQFF. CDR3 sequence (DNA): TGTGCCAGCAGCCGCCAGGGGACAGGGACTGATGAGCAGTTCTTC.